This section outlines one T cell receptor beta chain sequence together with its context. Its antigen is undetermined. The data were taken from a study of T cell repertoires in cytomegalovirus infection. Study at large: Based on public TCR beta signatures, there were indications of CMV infection and of a matching HLA type.

Germline V gene sequence: CDR1 SGHVS, CDR2 FNYEAQ. The CDR3 loop spans 15 amino acids. Trimming took off 6 bases at V and 2 bases at J, with 13 bases between the two ends. TCRdb recomputed calls from the reads with MiXCR, one row per CDR3 protein. The data hold 55,000 to 85,000 distinct CDR3 sequences, with roughly 20% observed a single time. The sample consisted of CD8+ T cells from cultured PBMCs, taken from culture after CMV antigen stimulation. The TCR comes from a human donor in good health (CMV status not recorded). Some clones in this sample may be carry-over from other donors' samples. The chain recombines TRBV7-6 with TRBJ1-4, with TRBD1 as a possible D gene (5 bases). This chain's CDR3 is CASSLPGLTNEKLFF. In DNA, the CDR3 is TGTGCCAGCAGTTTGCCGGGACTGACTAATGAAAAACTGTTTTTT.